This TCR beta chain was sequenced for a study of CD8 T cells in ankylosing spondylitis (TCRdb year 2017). Turning to the overall study: The study profiled T cell receptor beta repertoires in healthy donors and ankylosing spondylitis patients to find disease-linked TCR variants. Peripheral blood samples were taken, and synovial fluid was additionally collected from ankylosing spondylitis patients. The full study cohort was made up of over 20 ankylosing spondylitis patients and 108 healthy donors.

Beyond this particular receptor, the publication reports: Some motif variants were previously reported in synovial fluid and blood of reactive arthritis patients, suggesting common disease-initiation mechanisms. A TCR beta motif made up of several highly homologous amino acid variants appeared to be characteristic of blood from ankylosing spondylitis patients. A CD8+ phenotype was shown by the disease-linked clones, which were found at relatively low frequencies in peripheral blood. Significant enrichment of the disease-linked clones was reported in matched synovial fluid samples from ankylosing spondylitis patients.

For sequencing, an Illumina HiSeq 2500 was employed. Quantitative 5'-RACE with molecular barcodes was used to prepare TCR beta libraries. In the source study's methods: Disease-linked TCR variants were identified with a new computational method built on a probabilistic model of VDJ rearrangement. TCRdb reworked the public reads: Q25 trimming with fastp, MiXCR clone assembly, productive beta chains retained. Identical CDR3 proteins give one entry, which carries the most common genes and DNA. TCRdb's processing, not the study's, gives the V and J calls here. The sample contains under 300,000 distinct CDR3 sequences, about 9.1% of them found a single time. Of the sample, almost 7% is held by the ten largest clones. There are many counts of this clonotype. Which antigen it targets is not known. No clone much larger than this one lies a single base away; base qualities are absent. Sequenced material: blood, either unsorted or a sorted T cell fraction (not recorded which). The sequence was collected from a male donor with ankylosing spondylitis or in good health (not recorded which).

The CDR3 region has the sequence CASSLSGGAPDTQYF. The DNA reads TGTGCCAGCAGCCTTAGCGGGGGGGCGCCAGATACGCAGTATTTT. Recombination linked TRBV13 to TRBJ2-3, with 11 junctional bases fitting TRBD2. As encoded in the germline V gene (reference sequence), CDR1 is PRHDT while CDR2 is FYEKMQ. Spanning cysteine to phenylalanine, the CDR3 consists of 15 amino acids. Just the 45-base CDR3 DNA is kept, in frame starting at base 1. For this chain, trimming is 5 bases at the V end and 4 bases at the J end, and the number of junction bases without a gene match is 5. This CDR3, with the reference TRBV13 and TRBJ2-3 proteins standing in past its ends, gives the full variable domain AAGVIQSPRHLIKEKRETATLKCYPIPRHDTVYWYQQGPGQDPQFLISFYEKMQSDKGSIPDRFSAQQFSDYHSELNMSSLELGDSALYFCASSLSGGAPDTQYFGPGTRLTVL.